This entry lists 7 T cell receptor beta chains sequenced from one sample in a study of OX40 agonist ivuxolimab in advanced cancers. Repertoires were generated with immunoSEQ multiplex PCR, while TCRdb's copy carries only in-frame clones and drops some. In the table there are around 75,000 clones, 70% to 90% of which are singletons. Sequencing was performed on CD4+ or CD8+ T cells sorted from blood, taken in a trial of the OX40 agonist ivuxolimab. Every receptor here comes from an adult with an advanced solid tumor such as melanoma, head and neck, liver or kidney cancer.

The chain recombines TRBV10-3 with TRBJ2-7, with D possibly TRBD2 on 6 matching bases. Trimming took off 7 bases at V and 3 bases at J, with 16 bases between the two ends. This CDR3 spans 14 amino acids. Germline-derived CDR1 and CDR2 are ENHRY and SYGVKD. Here the CDR3 DNA reads TGTGCCATCATGGACCCCGGGGGTTACTACGAGCAGTACTTC. As protein: CAIMDPGGYYEQYF.

The chain links TRBV7-9 to TRBJ2-2; TRBD1 matches 12 bases. CDR1 and CDR2 from the germline V gene are SEHNR and FQNEAQ (reference sequence). This CDR3 has 17 amino acids. Unmatched junction bases numbered 10, after V lost 6 bases and J lost 5 bases. CDR3 protein: CASSSGTGGIRTGELFF. The CDR3 DNA reads as TGTGCCAGCAGTTCCGGGACAGGGGGCATTCGTACCGGGGAGCTGTTTTTT.

V gene TRBV10-1 combines with J gene TRBJ2-5, with 7 bases identical to TRBD2. Germline CDR1 and CDR2: WNHNN and SYGVQD (reference sequence). V shed 7 bases, J shed 5 bases, and the junction held 13 bases outside the gene matches. This CDR3 spans 15 amino acids. In DNA, the CDR3 is TGCGCCAGCACCCTGTCGGGGCGGGAGTGGGAGACCCAGTACTTC. Its translation is CASTLSGREWETQYF.

This chain joins TRBV6-1 and TRBJ1-6; TRBD1 agrees at 11 bases. The germline V gene has CDR1 MNHNS and CDR2 SASEGT. With V trimmed by 1 base and J by 12 bases, 5 bases remained unmatched. The CDR3 is 15 amino acids. DNA for the CDR3: TGTGCCAGCAGTGAAGTCGGGACAGGGGGAGGACCCCTCCACTTT. It yields the protein CASSEVGTGGGPLHF.

The chain combines TRBV19 with TRBJ2-3; TRBD1 matches at 7 bases. The ends lost 3 bases at V and 3 bases at J; junction bases unmatched: 6. Germline V gives CDR1 LNHDA, CDR2 SQIVND (reference sequence). CDR3 length: 15 amino acids. The CDR3 spells CASSMGRGLTDTQYF. CDR3 nucleotide sequence: TGTGCCAGTAGTATGGGCAGGGGGTTGACAGATACGCAGTATTTT.

V is TRBV18 and J is TRBJ2-7, with TRBD2 identical over 7 bases. The CDR3 length is 14 residues. CDR1 is KGHSH and CDR2 is LQKENI in the germline V gene. J was trimmed by 3 bases and V by 1 base; bases with no gene match: 3. CDR3 sequence reads: CASSPRGGDYEQYF. CDR3 DNA: TGTGCCAGCTCACCACGGGGGGGGGACTACGAGCAGTACTTC.

J is TRBJ2-3 and V is TRBV9; maybe TRBD2 (5 bases). CDR1 and CDR2 (germline): SGDLS, YYNGEE. The V gene lost 3 bases and the J gene lost 2 bases, with 13 bases spanning the gap. The CDR3 runs 15 residues. CDR3 coding DNA: TGTGCCAGCAGCGCGTCTGAGCGGTACACAGATACGCAGTATTTT. Protein sequence: CASSASERYTDTQYF.